The rows below give T cell receptor beta chains drawn from one sample of a study of CD8 T cells in Susac syndrome. Via MiXCR, TCRdb re-called the immunoSEQ multiplex PCR reads, giving one row per CDR3 protein. Of over 80,000 distinct CDR3 sequences in the sample, roughly 93% were seen once. The sample taken for sequencing was CD8+ T cells from PBMCs. The receptor set was obtained from a human donor in good health. Both conserved end residues are part of each CDR3. The order of the fields is V gene, CDR3 length, clone size, J gene, D gene, CDR3 DNA, CDR3 protein. D genes are given only for firm matches. Size is omitted from some rows. Given values are once, few, many or a class for expanded clones.

>TRBV2|15|.|TRBJ1-2|TRBD1
TGTGCCAGCAGTGCGGGGGACAGGGCTTCGATTGGCTACACCTTC
CASSAGDRASIGYTF
>TRBV5-6|14|.|TRBJ2-1|TRBD2
TGTGCCAGCAGCTCGGGACTAGCGACCGATGAGCAGTTCTTC
CASSSGLATDEQFF
>TRBV4-1|15|.|TRBJ1-3|TRBD1
TGCGCCAGCAGCTTTCGACAGGGAGGCATGAACACCATATATTTT
CASSFRQGGMNTIYF
>TRBV24-1|13|.|TRBJ2-1|.
TGTGCCACCAGTGATTTCGCGGGTAATGAGCAGTTCTTC
CATSDFAGNEQFF
>TRBV7-9|14|.|TRBJ2-5|.
TGTGCCAGCAGACGTGGGGGGCCCAGGGAGACCCAGTACTTC
CASRRGGPRETQYF
>TRBV29-1|15|.|TRBJ2-7|TRBD2
TGCAGCGTTGAGGTAGCGGGGGATTCCTCCTACGAGCAGTACTTC
CSVEVAGDSSYEQYF
>TRBV4-1|13|.|TRBJ1-1|.
TGCGCCAGCAGCCAAGGTGTGAACACTGAAGCTTTCTTT
CASSQGVNTEAFF
>TRBV13|14|.|TRBJ2-1|TRBD2
TGTGCCAGCAAAGCGGGGGGGGCCGGCAATGAGCAGTTCTTC
CASKAGGAGNEQFF
>TRBV13|17|.|TRBJ2-5|TRBD2
TGTGCCAGCAGCTCCGTGAGGATTAGCGGGGGGGCCGAGACCCAGTACTTC
CASSSVRISGGAETQYF
>TRBV29-1|15|.|TRBJ1-1|.
TGCAGCGTTGAAGATGGGCCCGAAGGCAGCACTGAAGCTTTCTTT
CSVEDGPEGSTEAFF
>TRBV27|15|once|TRBJ1-4|.
TGTGCCAGCAGTTTATCGGGGTCAACTAATGAAAAACTGTTTTTT
CASSLSGSTNEKLFF
>TRBV9|14|once|TRBJ2-5|TRBD2
TGTGCCAGCAGCGTAGAGGGACTAGTGGAGACCCAGTACTTC
CASSVEGLVETQYF
>TRBV20-1|14|.|TRBJ2-7|TRBD2
TGCAGTGCTAGCCCCCGCGGGGGAGGGTACGAGCAGTACTTC
CSASPRGGGYEQYF
>TRBV30|13|.|TRBJ1-1|.
TGTGCCTGGAGTGGTTATCAGAACACTGAAGCTTTCTTT
CAWSGYQNTEAFF
>TRBV20-1|15|.|TRBJ2-3|TRBD2
TGCAGTGCTGACGCGGCGGGGGGCCTTCTCGATACGCAGTATTTT
CSADAAGGLLDTQYF
>TRBV15|17|.|TRBJ2-3|TRBD2
TGTGCCACCAGCAGAGATCGTAGCGGGGGGAGCACAGATACGCAGTATTTT
CATSRDRSGGSTDTQYF
>TRBV27|12|.|TRBJ1-6|.
TGTGCCAGCAGTTTTTGGAATTCACCCCTCCACTTT
CASSFWNSPLHF
>TRBV24-1|14|once|TRBJ1-2|.
TGTGCCACCAGTGATTCTGACACCTACTATGGCTACACCTTC
CATSDSDTYYGYTF
>TRBV10-3|15|once|TRBJ2-7|TRBD1
TGTGCCATCAGTGATGCCGGGACAGGGGGCCACGAGCAGTACTTC
CAISDAGTGGHEQYF
>TRBV11-2|12|once|TRBJ2-1|.
TGTGCCAGCAGGGAACAGGGTAATGAGCAGTTCTTC
CASREQGNEQFF
>TRBV29-1|14|.|TRBJ2-7|TRBD2
TGCAGCGTTGAAACTAGCGGGGTATCCTACGAGCAGTACTTC
CSVETSGVSYEQYF
>TRBV3-1|16|once|TRBJ2-3|.
TGTGCCAGCAGCCAAGATAACCGGGTTGGCACAGATACGCAGTATTTT
CASSQDNRVGTDTQYF
>TRBV6-6|14|.|TRBJ1-1|.
TGTGCCAGCGAGTCTGGGGACATTAAACCGGGGGTTTTCTTT
CASESGDIKPGVFF
>TRBV24-1|18|.|TRBJ2-3|TRBD2
TGTGCCACCAGTGATTCCACGAGGTCGAGCGGGGGGTCGGATACGCAGTATTTT
CATSDSTRSSGGSDTQYF
>TRBV9|14|.|TRBJ1-2|.
TGTGCCAGCAGCGTAGCCGAGGGGGGGGATGGCTACACCTTC
CASSVAEGGDGYTF
>TRBV7-2|15|.|TRBJ2-3|TRBD2
TGTGCCAGCAGTTCCGGGACTAGACTCACAGATACGCAGTATTTT
CASSSGTRLTDTQYF
>TRBV2|14|.|TRBJ2-3|.
TGTGCCATAGCCCCGGGACACAACACAGATACGCAGTATTTT
CAIAPGHNTDTQYF
>TRBV5-6|16|once|TRBJ2-5|TRBD1
TGTGCCAGCAGCTTACAAAATCAGGGGGCTCAAGAGACCCAGTACTTC
CASSLQNQGAQETQYF
>TRBV3-1|19|.|TRBJ2-3|TRBD1
TGTGCCAGCAGCCGCGAATTGACAGGGGCCTTAATCTCTAGGGATACGCAGTATTTT
CASSRELTGALISRDTQYF
>TRBV5-1|13|few|TRBJ1-5|.
TGCGCCAGCAGCTTGCGGGGGCCTCAGCCCCAGCATTTT
CASSLRGPQPQHF
>TRBV19|15|.|TRBJ2-7|TRBD1
TGTGCCAGTAGTATCTCCCAACAGGGGCCGAACGAGCAGTACTTC
CASSISQQGPNEQYF
>TRBV7-3|15|.|TRBJ2-2|.
TGTGCCAGCAGCTTAGGCAGCGAGAACACCGGGGAGCTGTTTTTT
CASSLGSENTGELFF
>TRBV5-6|14|.|TRBJ2-7|.
TGTGCCAGCCAGAATGGGGCTAGTTTGTACGAGCAGTACTTC
CASQNGASLYEQYF
>TRBV20-1|17|.|TRBJ2-1|TRBD2
TGCAGTGCTAGAGATATTCGCGGGGGGTCCTCCTACAATGAGCAGTTCTTC
CSARDIRGGSSYNEQFF
>TRBV4-1|15|.|TRBJ1-5|TRBD1
TGCGCCAGCAGCCCTTACACAGGGGTCAATCAGCCCCAGCATTTT
CASSPYTGVNQPQHF
>TRBV29-1|14|.|TRBJ1-2|.
TGCAGCGTTGGGTTCGGTGGGATCCACTATGGCTACACCTTC
CSVGFGGIHYGYTF
>TRBV6-1|10|.|TRBJ1-1|.
TGTGCCAGCAGTGACAGGGTACCTTTCTTT
CASSDRVPFF
>TRBV20-1|15|once|TRBJ1-3|TRBD1
TGCAGTGCTACCGGGACAGGGGCTACGGGAAACACCATATATTTT
CSATGTGATGNTIYF
>TRBV3-1|17|.|TRBJ2-7|TRBD1
TGTGCCAGCAGCCAAGAACAGGCCGGGACAGGGATCTACGAGCAGTACTTC
CASSQEQAGTGIYEQYF
>TRBV20-1|16|.|TRBJ1-6|.
TGCAGTGCTAGCCTGATAGGAAGCTCCTATAATTCACCCCTCCACTTT
CSASLIGSSYNSPLHF
>TRBV9|15|.|TRBJ2-1|TRBD2
TGTGCCAGCAGTGGAACTAGCGGGGGGAACAATGAGCAGTTCTTC
CASSGTSGGNNEQFF
>TRBV7-3|13|.|TRBJ1-1|.
TGTGCCAGCCAGGACAGAGTGAACACTGAAGCTTTCTTT
CASQDRVNTEAFF
>TRBV2|13|once|TRBJ2-5|.
TGTGCCAGTCTGCACAGGGATTCGGAGACCCAGTACTTC
CASLHRDSETQYF
>TRBV7-8|15|.|TRBJ1-3|.
TGTGCCAGCAGCTTAGGGGGAAGCTCTGGAAACACCATATATTTT
CASSLGGSSGNTIYF
>TRBV6-6|14|once|TRBJ1-3|.
TGTGCCAGCAGAGCTGGGACCGCTGGAAACACCATATATTTT
CASRAGTAGNTIYF
>TRBV27|14|.|TRBJ2-1|TRBD2
TGTGCCAGCAGTCCTTCTAGCGGGAACAATGAGCAGTTCTTC
CASSPSSGNNEQFF
>TRBV3-1|15|.|TRBJ2-5|TRBD1
TGTGCCAGCAGTCCGGGACAGGGGACTCAAGAGACCCAGTACTTC
CASSPGQGTQETQYF
>TRBV6-5|12|.|TRBJ1-1|.
TGTGCCAGCAGTTATTCGAGTACTGAAGCTTTCTTT
CASSYSSTEAFF
>TRBV10-3|14|.|TRBJ1-1|.
TGTGCCATCAGTGAGCATATCGGGACACGAGAAGCTTTCTTT
CAISEHIGTREAFF
>TRBV2|15|.|TRBJ2-7|TRBD1
TGTGCCAGCAGTGTGACCGGGACAGCCCTCTACGAGCAGTACTTC
CASSVTGTALYEQYF
>TRBV19|12|.|TRBJ1-4|.
TGTGCCAGTAGACAGGTTAATGAAAAACTGTTTTTT
CASRQVNEKLFF
>TRBV12-5|16|.|TRBJ1-5|TRBD1
TGTGCTAGTGGTTTACCCGGGACAGACCGAAATCAGCCCCAGCATTTT
CASGLPGTDRNQPQHF
>TRBV11-2|16|.|TRBJ2-1|.
TGTGCCAGCCTCAACCTGGCCTCCAGCTCCTACAATGAGCAGTTCTTC
CASLNLASSSYNEQFF
>TRBV3-1|14|.|TRBJ2-1|.
TGTGCCAGCAGCCAAGGACAGGGAGGGAATGAGCAGTTCTTC
CASSQGQGGNEQFF
>TRBV12-3/TRBV12-4|15|.|TRBJ1-6|.
TGTGCCAGCAGTCTGTCCGGGACCGGAATTTCACCCCTCCACTTT
CASSLSGTGISPLHF
>TRBV4-1|14|.|TRBJ2-3|.
TGCGCCAGCAGCCCTGATTTAGGTGGGACCACGCAGTATTTT
CASSPDLGGTTQYF
>TRBV7-9|15|.|TRBJ2-1|TRBD2
TGTGCCAGCAGCAACTGGGCGGGGGGCGACAATGAGCAGTTCTTC
CASSNWAGGDNEQFF
>TRBV9|15|.|TRBJ2-1|.
TGTGCCAGCAGCGTAGGACCGGGGGCCAACAATGATCAGTTCTTC
CASSVGPGANNDQFF